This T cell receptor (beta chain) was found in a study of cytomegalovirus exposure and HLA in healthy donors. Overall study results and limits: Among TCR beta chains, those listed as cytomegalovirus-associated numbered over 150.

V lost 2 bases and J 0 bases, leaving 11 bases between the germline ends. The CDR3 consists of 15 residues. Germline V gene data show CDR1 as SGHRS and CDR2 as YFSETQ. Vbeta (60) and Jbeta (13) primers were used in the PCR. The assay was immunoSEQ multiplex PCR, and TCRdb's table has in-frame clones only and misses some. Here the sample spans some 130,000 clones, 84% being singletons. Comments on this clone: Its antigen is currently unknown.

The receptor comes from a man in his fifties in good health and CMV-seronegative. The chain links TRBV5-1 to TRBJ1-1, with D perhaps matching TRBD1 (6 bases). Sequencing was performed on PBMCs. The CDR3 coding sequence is TGCGCCAGCAGCTTACAGGGTGAGGTGAACACTGAAGCTTTCTTT. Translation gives CASSLQGEVNTEAFF.